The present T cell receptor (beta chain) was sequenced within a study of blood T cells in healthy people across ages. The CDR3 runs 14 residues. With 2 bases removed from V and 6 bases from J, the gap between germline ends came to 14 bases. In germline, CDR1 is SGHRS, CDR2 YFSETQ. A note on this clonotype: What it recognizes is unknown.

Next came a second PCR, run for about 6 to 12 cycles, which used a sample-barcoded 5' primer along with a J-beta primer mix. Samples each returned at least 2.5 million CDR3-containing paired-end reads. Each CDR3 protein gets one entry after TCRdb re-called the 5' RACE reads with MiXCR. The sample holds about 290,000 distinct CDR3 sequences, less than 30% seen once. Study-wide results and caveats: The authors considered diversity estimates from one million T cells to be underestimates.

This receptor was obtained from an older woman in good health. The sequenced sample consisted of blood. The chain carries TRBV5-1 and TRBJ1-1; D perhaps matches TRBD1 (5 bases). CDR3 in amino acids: CASSLGDWLAEAFF. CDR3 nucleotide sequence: TGCGCCAGCAGCTTAGGGGACTGGCTCGCTGAAGCTTTCTTT.